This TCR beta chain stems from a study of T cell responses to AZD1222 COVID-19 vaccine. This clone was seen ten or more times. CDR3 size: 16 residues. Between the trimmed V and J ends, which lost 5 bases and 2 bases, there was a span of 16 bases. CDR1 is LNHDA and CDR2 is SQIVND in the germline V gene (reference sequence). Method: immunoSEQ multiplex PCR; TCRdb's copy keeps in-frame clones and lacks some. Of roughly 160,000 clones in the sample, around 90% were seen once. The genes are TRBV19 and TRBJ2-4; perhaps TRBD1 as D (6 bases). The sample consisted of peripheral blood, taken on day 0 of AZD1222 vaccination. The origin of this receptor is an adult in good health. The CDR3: CASSPHTGPTKNIQYF. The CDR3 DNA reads TGTGCCAGTAGTCCCCACACAGGGCCGACCAAAAACATTCAGTACTTC.